This T cell receptor beta chain appears in the sequencing data of a study of beta chain features in type 1 diabetes. Study-wide findings and caveats: Patients' naive, central memory and regulatory TCRB repertoires appeared more alike than those of healthy donors.

Every bit of the isolated RNA underwent reverse transcription, so sequencing read expressed TCRB transcripts. Some clones are missing from TCRdb's copy, which holds only in-frame ones; the method was immunoSEQ multiplex PCR. The repertoire holds 110,000 or so clones, with about two fifths as singletons. A single heparinised blood sample, averaging about 120 mL, was obtained per donor. On this clone: Its antigen remains unknown.

CDR3 size: 16 residues. The V end lost 1 base, the J end lost 0 bases, and 11 bases lay between the germline ends. Germline lookup yields CDR1 SGHTA and CDR2 FQGNSA. This clonotype was obtained from a woman aged 18-29 years in good health. Input material: stem cell memory CD4+ T cells from blood. The V gene is TRBV7-2, the J gene TRBJ2-3; the D gene is possibly TRBD2 (6 bases). CDR3 in DNA: TGTGCCAGCAGCTTAGTGAAGCGGGCCAGCACAGATACGCAGTATTTT. Translated: CASSLVKRASTDTQYF.